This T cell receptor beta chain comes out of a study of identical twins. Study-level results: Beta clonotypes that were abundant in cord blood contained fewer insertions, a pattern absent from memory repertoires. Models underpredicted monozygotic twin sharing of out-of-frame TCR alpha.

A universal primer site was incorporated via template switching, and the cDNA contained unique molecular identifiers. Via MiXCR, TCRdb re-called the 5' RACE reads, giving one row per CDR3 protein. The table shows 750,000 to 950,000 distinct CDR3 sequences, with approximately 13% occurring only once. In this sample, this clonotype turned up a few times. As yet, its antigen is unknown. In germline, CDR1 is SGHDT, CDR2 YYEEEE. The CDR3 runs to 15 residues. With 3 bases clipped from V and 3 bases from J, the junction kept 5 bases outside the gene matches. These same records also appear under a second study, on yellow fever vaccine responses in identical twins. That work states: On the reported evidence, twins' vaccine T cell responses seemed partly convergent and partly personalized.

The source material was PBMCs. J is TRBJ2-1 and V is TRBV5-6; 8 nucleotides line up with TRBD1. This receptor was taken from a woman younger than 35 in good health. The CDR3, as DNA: TGTGCCAGCAGCTCGACAGGGGTCTACTACAATGAGCAGTTCTTC. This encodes CASSSTGVYYNEQFF.